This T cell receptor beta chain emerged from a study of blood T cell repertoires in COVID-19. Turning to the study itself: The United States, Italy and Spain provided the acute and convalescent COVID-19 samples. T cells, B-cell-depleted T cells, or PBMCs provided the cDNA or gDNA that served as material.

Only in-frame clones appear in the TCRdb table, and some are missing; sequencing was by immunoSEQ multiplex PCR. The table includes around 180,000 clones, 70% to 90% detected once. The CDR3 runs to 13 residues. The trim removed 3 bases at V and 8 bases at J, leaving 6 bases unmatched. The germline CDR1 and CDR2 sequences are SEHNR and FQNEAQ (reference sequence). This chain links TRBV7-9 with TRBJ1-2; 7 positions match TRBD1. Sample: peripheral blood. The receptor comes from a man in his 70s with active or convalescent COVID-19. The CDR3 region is CASSFDRVNGYTF. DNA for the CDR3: TGTGCCAGCAGCTTTGACAGGGTGAACGGCTACACCTTC.